The 18 T cell receptor beta chains below were found in one sample sequenced in a study. TCRdb called the RT-PCR reads again in MiXCR, with one record for every CDR3 protein. This table holds fewer than 800,000 distinct CDR3 sequences, 14% found once. The sample was memory CD4+ T cells from blood. Receptors were obtained from a female donor in good health, serving as a healthy control.

In this sample, this clonotype turned up many times. This chain joins TRBV6-1 and TRBJ1-2; 9 bases agree with TRBD1. The length of the CDR3 is 14 residues. With V trimmed by 3 bases and J by 7 bases, 6 bases remained unmatched. CDR1 is MNHNS, CDR2 SASEGT, per germline. The CDR3 sequence is CASSEFGTGSGYTF. CDR3 in DNA: TGTGCCAGCAGTGAGTTTGGGACAGGGTCTGGCTACACCTTC.

This clonotype was recorded at least ten times. The rearrangement joins TRBV15 to TRBJ2-2, with TRBD2 matching 10 bases. There are 15 residues in the CDR3. The V gene's germline CDR1 is LNHNV and CDR2 YYDKDF (reference sequence). The V segment lost 3 bases and the J segment 3 bases; nucleotides outside the gene matches: 1. CDR3: CATSSLAGDTGELFF. The CDR3 region has the DNA TGTGCCACCAGCAGCCTAGCGGGGGACACCGGGGAGCTGTTTTTT.

This clonotype was observed at least ten times. V is TRBV10-3 and J is TRBJ2-5; TRBD2 matches at 15 bases. The CDR3 consists of 17 residues. The J segment lost 2 bases and the V segment lost 11 bases, leaving 12 bases of the junction unmatched. CDR1 ENHRY and CDR2 SYGVKD come from the germline V gene. CDR3 region: CAFTGTSGRPPQETQYF. In nucleotides, the CDR3 is TGTGCCTTCACCGGGACTAGCGGGAGGCCCCCACAAGAGACCCAGTACTTC.

In this sample, this clonotype turned up many times. The chain is built from TRBV6-5 and TRBJ2-7, with no clear D. V lost 4 bases and J 3 bases, leaving 7 bases between the germline ends. Germline-derived CDR1 and CDR2 are MNHEY and SVGAGI. This CDR3 is built from 12 residues. CDR3 residues: CASSSASYEQYF. Written as DNA, the CDR3 is TGTGCCAGCAGTTCCGCCAGCTACGAGCAGTACTTC.

This clonotype came up many times. The J gene is TRBJ1-1, the V gene TRBV5-5; the D is unclear. The CDR3 is 14 amino acids. V lost 4 bases, J lost 2 bases, and 12 bases lay in between. Germline V gives CDR1 SGHKS, CDR2 YYEKEE (reference sequence). The CDR3 coding sequence is TGTGCCAGCAGCCACAGCAAAAGAAACACTGAAGCTTTCTTT. It translates to CASSHSKRNTEAFF.

The chain joins TRBV10-3 to TRBJ1-2; D call uncertain. CDR3 length: 12 amino acids. Germline CDR1 and CDR2: ENHRY and SYGVKD. Trimming took 2 bases from V and 8 from J, leaving 9 bases between them. DNA of the CDR3: TGTGCCATCAGTGAGACTGCAGTCGGCTACACCTTC. Translation gives CAISETAVGYTF.

This clonotype was detected many times. This chain connects TRBV10-3 to TRBJ1-5; no firm D call. Germline-derived CDR1 and CDR2 are ENHRY and SYGVKD. The CDR3 covers 12 residues. Trimming left V 6 bases short and J 5 bases short, with 8 bases between. The CDR3 nucleotides are TGTGCCATCAGCGAAGCGGATCAGCCCCAGCATTTT. It translates to CAISEADQPQHF.

The genes are TRBV5-1 and TRBJ1-4; the D gene is possibly TRBD1 (5 bases). V shed 1 base and J shed 8 bases, with 15 bases lying between them. Per germline, CDR1 SGHRS and CDR2 YFSETQ. This CDR3 has 15 amino acids. The CDR3 DNA is TGCGCCAGCAGCTTGTCCCCGGGACTAAACGAAAAACTGTTTTTT. Protein sequence: CASSLSPGLNEKLFF.

The table lists this clonotype with a few counts. The chain recombines TRBV5-1 with TRBJ2-1; D unclear. Germline lookup yields CDR1 SGHRS and CDR2 YFSETQ. With 4 bases removed from V and 5 bases from J, the gap between germline ends came to 10 bases. The CDR3 totals 13 residues. DNA of the CDR3: TGCGCCAGCAGCCCTCAGACGAACAATGAGCAGTTCTTC. It is translated as CASSPQTNNEQFF. The full variable domain, its missing parts supplied by reference TRBV5-1 and TRBJ2-1, is KAGVTQTPRYLIKTRGQQVTLSCSPISGHRSVSWYQQTPGQGLQFLFEYFSETQRNKGNFPGRFSGRQFSNSRSEMNVSTLELGDSALYLCASSPQTNNEQFFGPGTRLTVL.

This clonotype has just a few counts. The J gene is TRBJ1-6, the V gene TRBV3-1; a possible D gene is TRBD1 (6 bases). Germline values: CDR1 LGHDT, CDR2 YNNKEL (reference sequence). The germline V and J ends were trimmed by 0 bases and 8 bases, with 11 bases remaining between them. CDR3 size: 15 residues. CDR3 region: CASSQDTGPYSPLHF. The CDR3 nucleotides read TGTGCCAGCAGCCAAGATACAGGGCCGTATTCACCCCTCCACTTT.

J is TRBJ1-1 and V is TRBV20-1; D uncertain. V was trimmed by 2 bases and J by 0 bases, leaving 10 bases between them. The CDR3 is made up of 14 amino acids. From germline, CDR1 is DFQATT and CDR2 SNEGSKA (reference sequence). CDR3 in DNA: TGCAGTGCTAGATCCGTAGGGATGAACACTGAAGCTTTCTTT. Amino acids: CSARSVGMNTEAFF.

The sample holds a few counts of this clonotype. This chain connects TRBV5-1 to TRBJ2-1; D might be TRBD1 (6 bases). Trimming took off 4 bases at V and 3 bases at J, with 11 bases between the two ends. This CDR3 comprises 14 residues. Germline CDR1 is SGHRS and CDR2 is YFSETQ. The CDR3 DNA follows: TGCGCCAGCAGCCCAGGGGTATTCTACAATGAGCAGTTCTTC. Translating it yields CASSPGVFYNEQFF.

This clonotype turned up a few times. This sequence joins TRBV6-5 and TRBJ2-7, with D perhaps assigned TRBD1 or TRBD2 (5 bases each). V was pared by 7 bases and J by 2 bases, with 15 bases between. This CDR3 spans 14 amino acids. Germline CDR1 MNHEY, CDR2 SVGAGI. This CDR3 reads CASKAGTGTYEQYF. The CDR3 nucleotides read TGTGCCAGCAAGGCCGGGACGGGTACCTACGAGCAGTACTTC.

The chain recombines TRBV6-6 with TRBJ2-3, with D perhaps TRBD1 or TRBD2 (5 bases each). The CDR3 totals 14 residues. V was trimmed by 6 bases and J by 7 bases, leaving 17 bases between them. Germline V gives CDR1 MNHNY, CDR2 SVGAGI (reference sequence). For the CDR3, the DNA is TGTGCCAGCAGCCCGGGGACGAGTGTGAATACGCAGTATTTT. This codes for CASSPGTSVNTQYF.

This clonotype was counted ten times or more. V and J are TRBV6-5 and TRBJ1-2; D may be TRBD1 (5 bases). Trimming removed 0 bases from V and 2 bases from J, with 19 bases in between. CDR3 length: 18 amino acids. The germline V gene encodes CDR1 MNHEY and CDR2 SVGAGI. The CDR3 DNA follows: TGTGCCAGCAGTTACTCGACAGTCTGGGGGTTGCGCAACTATGGCTACACCTTC. This sequence encodes CASSYSTVWGLRNYGYTF.

The V call is TRBV10-3, the J call TRBJ1-2; D unresolved. Germline lookup yields CDR1 ENHRY and CDR2 SYGVKD. This CDR3 has 13 residues. Trimming took 6 bases from V and 1 from J, leaving 9 bases between them. CDR3 nucleotide sequence: TGTGCCATCAGCTTGAGGGTTAACTATGGCTACACCTTC. Translation gives CAISLRVNYGYTF.

This clonotype was detected a few times. V gene TRBV5-6 combines with J gene TRBJ1-1, with a possible D match to TRBD1 (6 bases). Per germline, CDR1 SGHDT and CDR2 YYEEEE. The germline V and J ends were trimmed by 3 bases and 8 bases, with 17 bases remaining between them. The CDR3 covers 14 residues. The CDR3 loop reads CASSWRRGQTEAFF. The DNA of the CDR3 is TGTGCCAGCAGCTGGCGGCGAGGACAGACGGAAGCTTTCTTT.

The V call is TRBV20-1, the J call TRBJ1-5, with D perhaps TRBD1 (6 bases). With 0 bases removed from V and 2 bases from J, the gap between germline ends came to 17 bases. Germline-derived CDR1 and CDR2 are DFQATT and SNEGSKA (reference sequence). This CDR3 is 17 amino acids long. In DNA form, the CDR3 reads TGCAGTGCTAGAGAGCCACAGGGTCTAAGTGGCAATCAGCCCCAGCATTTT. Amino acid sequence: CSAREPQGLSGNQPQHF.